One sample yielded the 25 T cell receptor beta chains listed below, sequenced in a study of beta chain features in type 1 diabetes. Expressed TCRB transcripts got sequenced, as all isolated RNA was reverse transcribed. The method was immunoSEQ multiplex PCR; TCRdb's version includes in-frame clones alone and lacks a portion of them. The sample has fewer than 350,000 clones, about 20% seen once; the top ten hold 0.044%. The material sequenced was naive CD4+ T cells from blood. These receptors originate from a young woman in good health.

CDR3 nucleotide sequence: TGTGCCAGCAGCACCAGCGGGACTAGCGGGACCGGGGAGCTGTTTTTT. This encodes CASSTSGTSGTGELFF. The chain links TRBV7-9 to TRBJ2-2; TRBD2 matches at 12 bases. Germline CDR1 and CDR2: SEHNR and FQNEAQ (reference sequence). The CDR3 totals 16 residues. V trimming: 5 bases; J trimming: 5 bases; junction bases outside the gene matches: 6.

This chain uses TRBV15 with TRBJ2-1; 10 positions match TRBD1. The V and J ends lost 5 bases and 7 bases, in that order; junction bases with no gene match: 8. This CDR3 spans 15 amino acids. CDR1 and CDR2 from the germline V gene are LNHNV and YYDKDF (reference sequence). As DNA, the CDR3 is TGTGCCACCAGCCTCCCTCGGACAGGGGGGAATGAGCAGTTCTTC. This codes for CATSLPRTGGNEQFF.

This clone showed up just a few times. The V gene is TRBV9, the J gene TRBJ2-2; maybe TRBD1 (6 bases). The CDR3 consists of 17 residues. The V end was cut by 5 bases, the J end by 2 bases, with 19 bases between. Per germline, CDR1 SGDLS and CDR2 YYNGEE. The CDR3 is CASRTGSGRRNTGELFF. CDR3 nucleotides: TGTGCCAGCAGGACAGGCTCTGGGCGGAGAAACACCGGGGAGCTGTTTTTT. Filled out from reference TRBV9 and TRBJ2-2, the complete variable domain reads DSGVTQTPKHLITATGQRVTLRCSPRSGDLSVYWYQQSLDQGLQFLIQYYNGEERAKGNILERFSAQQFPDLHSELNLSSLELGDSALYFCASRTGSGRRNTGELFFGEGSRLTVL.

This clone was recorded a few times. One end of the junction does not line up with germline, which may come from a read error. The rearrangement links TRBV11-2 to TRBJ2-7, with D unclear. The CDR3 loop spans 13 amino acids. Germline V gene lookup returns CDR1 SGHAT and CDR2 FQNNGV. The CDR3 region is CASSLEGSHEQYF. The CDR3, as DNA: TGTGCCAGCAGCTTAGAGGGCTCCCACGAGCAGTACTTC.

This clone was picked up a small number of times. The chain has TRBV30 and TRBJ1-2; 9 bases fit TRBD1. The germline CDR1 and CDR2 sequences are GTSNPN and SVGIG (reference sequence). The CDR3 is made up of 14 amino acids. V was pared by 3 bases and J by 7 bases, with 9 bases of the junction left unmatched. The CDR3 DNA is TGTGCCTGGAGAGGCCCCGGGACAGGGTTTGGCTACACCTTC. It specifies CAWRGPGTGFGYTF.

This clone was observed a handful of times. This chain connects TRBV2 to TRBJ2-7; the D gene is possibly TRBD1 (5 bases). This CDR3 region has 15 residues. Per the germline V gene, CDR1 is SNHLY and CDR2 is FYNNEI. V gave up 1 base and J gave up 4 bases, with 14 bases separating them. CDR3 region: CASSEGVRTLYEQYF. The CDR3 DNA follows: TGTGCCAGCAGTGAAGGCGTCCGGACACTATACGAGCAGTACTTC.

The chain joins TRBV11-2 to TRBJ2-5; 10 bases match TRBD2. The CDR3 spans 15 residues. The junction had 8 bases not matched to a gene; V was cut back by 0 bases and J by 10 bases. The germline V gene has CDR1 SGHAT and CDR2 FQNNGV. The CDR3 region is CASSLDSLAGLGQYF. The CDR3 DNA is TGTGCCAGCAGCTTAGACTCACTAGCGGGGTTGGGCCAGTACTTC. The variable domain in full, completed from reference TRBV11-2 and TRBJ2-5, reads EAGVAQSPRYKIIEKRQSVAFWCNPISGHATLYWYQQILGQGPKLLIQFQNNGVVDDSQLPKDRFSAERLKGVDSTLKIQPAKLEDSAVYLCASSLDSLAGLGQYFGPGTRLLVL.

In this sample, this clone turned up a few times. The gene calls are TRBV11-3 and TRBJ2-1, with 9 bases that match TRBD1. J gave up 5 bases and V 5 bases, and 13 bases lay outside the gene matches. CDR1 and CDR2 from the germline V gene are SGHNT and YENEEA. This CDR3 is 17 amino acids long. CDR3 bases: TGTGCCAGCAGCCCAGGGAGCCTCCGGGACAGGGACAATGAGCAGTTCTTC. It translates to CASSPGSLRDRDNEQFF.

This chain joins TRBV9 and TRBJ1-5, with D perhaps TRBD1 (6 bases). The CDR3 sequence is 17 residues long. V was trimmed by 0 bases and J by 7 bases, leaving 20 bases between them. CDR1 and CDR2 from the germline V gene are SGDLS and YYNGEE. This CDR3 reads CASSVDPSQGNGQPQHF. CDR3 bases: TGTGCCAGCAGCGTAGACCCCTCCCAGGGGAATGGGCAGCCCCAGCATTTT.

V gene TRBV18 combines with J gene TRBJ2-6, with a weak D call TRBD1 (6 bases). V was cut by 2 bases and J by 2 bases, with 7 bases left in between. Germline V gene lookup returns CDR1 KGHSH and CDR2 LQKENI. This CDR3 is built from 15 residues. CDR3 in amino acids: CASSPNRAGANVLTF. CDR3 in DNA: TGTGCCAGCTCACCAAACAGGGCTGGGGCCAACGTCCTGACTTTC.

The chain recombines TRBV6-1 with TRBJ1-1; the D gene is possibly TRBD1 (6 bases). V gave up 1 base and J gave up 2 bases, with 11 bases separating them. This CDR3 has 15 amino acids. CDR1 MNHNS and CDR2 SASEGT come from the germline V gene. DNA for the CDR3: TGTGCCAGCAGTGAAGTACAGGGCCAAAACACTGAAGCTTTCTTT. Translating gives CASSEVQGQNTEAFF.

This clone was seen more than once but under ten times. V and J are TRBV2 and TRBJ2-5, with 7 positions matching TRBD1. This CDR3 has 16 amino acids. The junction had 13 bases not matched to a gene; V was cut back by 5 bases and J by 4 bases. CDR1 and CDR2 (germline): SNHLY, FYNNEI. This CDR3 reads CASSRPKQGPRETQYF. DNA of the CDR3: TGTGCCAGCAGTCGACCCAAACAGGGGCCTCGAGAGACCCAGTACTTC. The full variable domain, its missing parts supplied by reference TRBV2 and TRBJ2-5, is EPEVTQTPSHQVTQMGQEVILRCVPISNHLYFYWYRQILGQKVEFLVSFYNNEISEKSEIFDDQFSVERPDGSNFTLKIRSTKLEDSAMYFCASSRPKQGPRETQYFGPGTRLLVL.

The gene calls are TRBV2 and TRBJ2-6; a possible D gene is TRBD2 (6 bases). Germline V gives CDR1 SNHLY, CDR2 FYNNEI. V gave up 8 bases and J gave up 3 bases, with 14 bases separating them. The CDR3 runs 15 residues. The CDR3 DNA sequence: TGTGCCAGCGAAAACGAGGGAGGTGGGGCCAACGTCCTGACTTTC. This codes for CASENEGGGANVLTF. Full variable domain (missing parts from reference TRBV2 and TRBJ2-6): EPEVTQTPSHQVTQMGQEVILRCVPISNHLYFYWYRQILGQKVEFLVSFYNNEISEKSEIFDDQFSVERPDGSNFTLKIRSTKLEDSAMYFCASENEGGGANVLTFGAGSRLTVL.

The chain is built from TRBV18 and TRBJ2-1, with 7 bases matching TRBD2. The CDR3 is 16 residues long. Germline CDR1 is KGHSH and CDR2 is LQKENI. J lost 5 bases, V lost 0 bases, and 7 bases had no gene match. DNA for the CDR3: TGTGCCAGCTCACCACCGTCGGGGGGTGTCGACAATGAGCAGTTCTTC. Residues: CASSPPSGGVDNEQFF.

The rearrangement uses TRBV11-3 and TRBJ2-2, with D unclear. Trimming removed 5 bases at V and 4 bases at J, with 5 bases between. The CDR3 is 12 residues long. CDR1 is SGHNT and CDR2 is YENEEA in the germline V gene. The CDR3 sequence: CASSRVTGELFF. The CDR3 DNA follows: TGTGCCAGCAGCCGGGTCACCGGGGAGCTGTTTTTT.

This clone turned up a few times. The chain uses TRBV9 and TRBJ2-3, with 11 bases identical to TRBD1. The germline CDR1 and CDR2 sequences are SGDLS and YYNGEE. CDR3 length: 16 residues. V lost 4 bases, J lost 1 base, and 5 bases stayed unmatched. The CDR3 sequence: CASSQLGQGGTDTQYF. The CDR3 DNA reads as TGTGCCAGCAGCCAGCTGGGACAGGGGGGCACAGATACGCAGTATTTT.

The rearrangement links TRBV28 to TRBJ2-7, with 9 bases matching TRBD1. In germline, CDR1 is MDHEN, CDR2 SYDVKM. The trim removed 5 bases at V and 4 bases at J, leaving 3 bases unmatched. The CDR3 has 13 amino acids. The CDR3 spells CASSKGQGYEQYF. DNA of the CDR3: TGTGCCAGCAGTAAGGGACAGGGTTACGAGCAGTACTTC.

In its sample, this clone was seen a few times. The rearrangement links TRBV7-9 to TRBJ1-1; 9 nucleotides agree with TRBD1. After removal of 5 bases from V and 11 bases from J, the junction contained 15 bases not matched to a gene. CDR1 is SEHNR, CDR2 FQNEAQ, per germline (reference sequence). This CDR3 is 15 amino acids long. This chain's CDR3 is CASSDRTGTGWMAFF. DNA of the CDR3: TGTGCCAGCAGCGACCGCACCGGGACAGGGTGGATGGCTTTCTTT.

This clone appeared a few times. V gene TRBV5-1 combines with J gene TRBJ2-5; 9 bases map to TRBD2. Per germline, CDR1 SGHRS and CDR2 YFSETQ. The CDR3 totals 16 residues. With 0 bases clipped from V and 2 bases from J, the junction kept 5 bases outside the gene matches. DNA for the CDR3: TGCGCCAGCAGCTTGGTTGGACTAGCGTCTCAAGAGACCCAGTACTTC. Its protein product is CASSLVGLASQETQYF. Combining the CDR3 with reference TRBV5-1 and TRBJ2-5 gives the whole variable domain KAGVTQTPRYLIKTRGQQVTLSCSPISGHRSVSWYQQTPGQGLQFLFEYFSETQRNKGNFPGRFSGRQFSNSRSEMNVSTLELGDSALYLCASSLVGLASQETQYFGPGTRLLVL.

On this clone itself: The same CDR3 also results from other DNA sequences found in this sample. The chain is built from TRBV5-1 and TRBJ1-1; D gene uncertain. With 5 bases removed from V and 1 base from J, the gap between germline ends came to 6 bases. CDR1 and CDR2 (germline): SGHRS, YFSETQ. There are 12 residues in the CDR3. The CDR3 DNA is TGCGCCAGCAGTAGTGGGAACACTGAAGCTTTCTTT. Protein product: CASSSGNTEAFF.

V gene TRBV2 combines with J gene TRBJ2-3; TRBD2 matches 11 bases. This CDR3 contains 15 residues. V trimming: 6 bases; J trimming: 6 bases; junction bases outside the gene matches: 8. CDR1 and CDR2 (germline): SNHLY, FYNNEI. The DNA for the CDR3 is TGTGCCAGCAGGGCCCCTAGCGGGAGGTACGATACGCAGTATTTT. It specifies CASRAPSGRYDTQYF.

The chain uses TRBV30 and TRBJ2-4; D not certain. There are 14 residues in the CDR3. V dropped 1 base and J dropped 7 bases, with 14 bases sitting between them. Germline V gene data show CDR1 as GTSNPN and CDR2 as SVGIG (reference sequence). The CDR3 nucleotides read TGTGCCTGGAGTGGCCCAATTGGTCGGAACATTCAGTACTTC. Its protein product is CAWSGPIGRNIQYF.

The V and J genes are TRBV30 and TRBJ2-7; the D gene is possibly TRBD1 (8 bases). Per germline, CDR1 GTSNPN and CDR2 SVGIG (reference sequence). Trimming left V 0 bases short and J 6 bases short, with 18 bases between. The CDR3 extends over 15 amino acids. In DNA, the CDR3 is TGTGCCTGGAGTGTACAGGGGGGAGGGCCCAGCGAGCAGTACTTC. Amino acid sequence: CAWSVQGGGPSEQYF.

The table lists this clone with a count of one. The V and J genes are TRBV18 and TRBJ1-1, with TRBD1 matching over 10 bases. CDR1 is KGHSH and CDR2 is LQKENI in the germline V gene. V was clipped by 6 bases and J by 1 base; unmatched bases: 5. The CDR3 loop spans 15 amino acids. The chain's CDR3 is CASSRDRGRNTEAFF. The CDR3 DNA reads TGTGCCAGCTCCCGGGACAGGGGCCGGAACACTGAAGCTTTCTTT.

The CDR3 region is CASSPRTSGAADTQYF. CDR3 DNA sequence: TGTGCCAGCAGCCCCCGGACTAGCGGGGCGGCAGATACGCAGTATTTT. The chain joins TRBV9 to TRBJ2-3, with 12 bases aligning to TRBD2. The CDR3 is made up of 16 amino acids. Per the germline V gene, CDR1 is SGDLS and CDR2 is YYNGEE. The V segment lost 4 bases and the J segment 4 bases; nucleotides outside the gene matches: 7.